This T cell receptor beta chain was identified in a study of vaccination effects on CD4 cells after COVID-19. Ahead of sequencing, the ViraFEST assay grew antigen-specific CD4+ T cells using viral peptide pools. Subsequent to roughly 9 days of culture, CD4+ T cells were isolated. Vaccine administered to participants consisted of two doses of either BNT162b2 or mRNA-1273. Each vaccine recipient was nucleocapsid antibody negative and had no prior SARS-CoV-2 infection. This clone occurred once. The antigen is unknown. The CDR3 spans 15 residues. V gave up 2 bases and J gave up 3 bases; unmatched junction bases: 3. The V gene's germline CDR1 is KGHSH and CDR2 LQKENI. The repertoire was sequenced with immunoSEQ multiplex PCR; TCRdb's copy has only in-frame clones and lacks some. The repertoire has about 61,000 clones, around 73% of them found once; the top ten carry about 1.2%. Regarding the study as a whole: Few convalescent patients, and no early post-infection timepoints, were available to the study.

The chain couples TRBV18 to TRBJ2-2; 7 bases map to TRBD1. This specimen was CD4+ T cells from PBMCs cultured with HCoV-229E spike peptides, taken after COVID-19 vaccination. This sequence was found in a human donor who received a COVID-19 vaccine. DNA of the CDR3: TGTGCCAGCTCACCAAGGCAGGGGGACACCGGGGAGCTGTTTTTT. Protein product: CASSPRQGDTGELFF.